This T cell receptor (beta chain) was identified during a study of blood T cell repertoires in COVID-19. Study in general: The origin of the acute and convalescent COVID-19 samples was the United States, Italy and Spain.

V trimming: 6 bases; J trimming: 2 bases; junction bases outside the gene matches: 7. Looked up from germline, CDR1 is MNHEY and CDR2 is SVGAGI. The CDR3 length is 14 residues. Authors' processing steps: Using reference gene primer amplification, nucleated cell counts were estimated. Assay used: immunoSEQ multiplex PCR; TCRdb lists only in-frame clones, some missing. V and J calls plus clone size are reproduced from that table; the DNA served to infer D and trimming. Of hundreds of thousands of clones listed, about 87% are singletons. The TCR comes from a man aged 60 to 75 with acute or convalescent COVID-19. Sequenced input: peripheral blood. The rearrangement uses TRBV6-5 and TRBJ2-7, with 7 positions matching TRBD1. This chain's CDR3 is CASSYRQGAYEQYF. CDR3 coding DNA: TGTGCCAGCAGCTACCGACAGGGAGCCTACGAGCAGTACTTC.